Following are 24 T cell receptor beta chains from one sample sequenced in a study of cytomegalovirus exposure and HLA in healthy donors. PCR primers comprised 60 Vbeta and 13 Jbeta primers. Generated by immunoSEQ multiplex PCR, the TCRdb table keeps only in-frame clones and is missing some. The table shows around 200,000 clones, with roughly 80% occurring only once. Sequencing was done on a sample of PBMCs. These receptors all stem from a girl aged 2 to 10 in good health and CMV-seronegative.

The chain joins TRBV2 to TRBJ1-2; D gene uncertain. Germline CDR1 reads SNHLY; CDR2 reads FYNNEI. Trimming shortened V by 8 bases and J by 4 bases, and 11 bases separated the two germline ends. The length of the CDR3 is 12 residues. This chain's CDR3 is CASLIDFYGYTF. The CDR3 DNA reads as TGTGCCAGCCTTATAGACTTCTATGGCTACACCTTC.

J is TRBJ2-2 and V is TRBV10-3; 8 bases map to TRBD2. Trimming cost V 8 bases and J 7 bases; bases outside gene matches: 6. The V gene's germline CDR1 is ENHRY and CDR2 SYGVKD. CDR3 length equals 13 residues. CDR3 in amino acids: CAIGRGADGELFF. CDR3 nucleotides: TGTGCCATCGGGCGGGGGGCGGACGGGGAGCTGTTTTTT.

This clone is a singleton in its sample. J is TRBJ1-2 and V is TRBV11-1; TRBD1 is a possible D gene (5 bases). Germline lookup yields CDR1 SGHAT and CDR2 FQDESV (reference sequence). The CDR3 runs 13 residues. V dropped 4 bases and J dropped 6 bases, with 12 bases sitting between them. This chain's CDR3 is CASSSRGGDGYTF. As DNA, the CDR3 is TGTGCCAGCAGCTCTAGGGGTGGAGATGGCTACACCTTC.

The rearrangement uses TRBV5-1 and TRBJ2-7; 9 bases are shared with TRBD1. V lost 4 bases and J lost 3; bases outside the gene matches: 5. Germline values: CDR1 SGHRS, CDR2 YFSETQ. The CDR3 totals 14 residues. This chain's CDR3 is CASSTGQGLYEQYF. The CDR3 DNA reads TGCGCCAGCAGCACCGGACAGGGGCTCTACGAGCAGTACTTC.

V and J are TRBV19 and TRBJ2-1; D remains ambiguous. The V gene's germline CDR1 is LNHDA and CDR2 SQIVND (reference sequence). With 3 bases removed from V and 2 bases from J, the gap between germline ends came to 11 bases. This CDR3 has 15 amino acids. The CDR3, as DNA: TGTGCCAGTAGTATCATTGCCAGAACCTACAATGAGCAGTTCTTC. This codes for CASSIIARTYNEQFF.

The CDR3 spells CASIIAGGPNTQYF. The CDR3 DNA reads TGTGCCAGCATCATAGCGGGAGGGCCGAATACGCAGTATTTT. The J gene is TRBJ2-3, the V gene TRBV2, with 11 bases identical to TRBD2. This CDR3 has 14 residues. Germline CDR1 is SNHLY and CDR2 is FYNNEI. Germline trimming cut 7 bases from V and 7 bases from J; bases unmatched to any gene: 7.

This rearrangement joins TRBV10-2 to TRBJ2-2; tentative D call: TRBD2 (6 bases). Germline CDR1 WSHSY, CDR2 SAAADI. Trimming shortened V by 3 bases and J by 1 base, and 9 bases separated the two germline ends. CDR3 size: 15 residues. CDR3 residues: CASSDTSRNTGELFF. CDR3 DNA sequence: TGCGCCAGCAGTGACACTAGCAGGAACACCGGGGAGCTGTTTTTT.

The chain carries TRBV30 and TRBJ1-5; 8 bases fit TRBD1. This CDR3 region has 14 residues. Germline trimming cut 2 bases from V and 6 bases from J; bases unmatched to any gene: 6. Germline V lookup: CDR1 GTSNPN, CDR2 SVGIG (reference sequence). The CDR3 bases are TGTGCCTGGAGTTTCACAGGGGGAGCTCAGCCCCAGCATTTT. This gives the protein CAWSFTGGAQPQHF.

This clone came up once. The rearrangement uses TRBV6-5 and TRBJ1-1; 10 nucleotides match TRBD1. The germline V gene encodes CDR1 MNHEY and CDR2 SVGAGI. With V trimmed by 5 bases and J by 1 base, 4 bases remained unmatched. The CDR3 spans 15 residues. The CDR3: CASSRQGAGNTEAFF. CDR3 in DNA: TGTGCCAGCAGTAGACAGGGGGCAGGGAACACTGAAGCTTTCTTT.

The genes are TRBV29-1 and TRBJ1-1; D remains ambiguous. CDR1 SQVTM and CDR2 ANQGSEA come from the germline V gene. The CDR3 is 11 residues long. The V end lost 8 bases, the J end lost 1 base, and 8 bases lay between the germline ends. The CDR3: CSLRQNTEAFF. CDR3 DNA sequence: TGCAGCCTCAGACAGAACACTGAAGCTTTCTTT.

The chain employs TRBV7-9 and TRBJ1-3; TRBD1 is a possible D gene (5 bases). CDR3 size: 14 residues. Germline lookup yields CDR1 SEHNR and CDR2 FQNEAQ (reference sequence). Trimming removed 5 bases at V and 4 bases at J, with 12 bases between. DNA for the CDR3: TGTGCCAGCAGCGACGGGGGTAACGGAAACACCATATATTTT. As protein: CASSDGGNGNTIYF. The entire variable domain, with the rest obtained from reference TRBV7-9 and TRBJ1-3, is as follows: DTGVSQNPRHKITKRGQNVTFRCDPISEHNRLYWYRQTLGQGPEFLTYFQNEAQLEKSRLLSDRFSAERPKGSFSTLEIQRTEQGDSAMYLCASSDGGNGNTIYFGEGSWLTVV.

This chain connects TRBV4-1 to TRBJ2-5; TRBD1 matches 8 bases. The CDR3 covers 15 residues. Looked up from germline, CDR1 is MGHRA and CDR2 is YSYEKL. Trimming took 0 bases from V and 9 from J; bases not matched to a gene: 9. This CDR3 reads CASSQDFGQGVSQYF. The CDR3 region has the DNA TGCGCCAGCAGCCAAGACTTTGGACAGGGTGTATCCCAGTACTTC.

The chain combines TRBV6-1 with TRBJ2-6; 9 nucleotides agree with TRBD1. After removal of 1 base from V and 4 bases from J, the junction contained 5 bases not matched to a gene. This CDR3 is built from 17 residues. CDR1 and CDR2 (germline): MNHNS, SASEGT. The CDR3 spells CASSEEGQGNGANVLTF. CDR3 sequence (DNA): TGTGCCAGCAGTGAAGAGGGACAGGGTAACGGGGCCAACGTCCTGACTTTC.

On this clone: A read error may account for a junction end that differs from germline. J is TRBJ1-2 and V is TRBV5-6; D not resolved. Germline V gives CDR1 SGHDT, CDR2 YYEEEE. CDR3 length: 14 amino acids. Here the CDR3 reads CASSLPVANYGYIF. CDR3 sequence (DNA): TGTGCCAGCAGCTTGCCCGTAGCTAACTATGGCTACATCTTC.

The CDR3 spells CASSMGGGRTYEQYF. The DNA of the CDR3 is TGTGCCAGCAGCATGGGGGGGGGTCGGACCTACGAGCAGTACTTC. The rearrangement uses TRBV27 and TRBJ2-7; 7 bases line up with TRBD2. The V segment lost 6 bases and the J segment 2 bases; nucleotides outside the gene matches: 10. The germline V gene has CDR1 MNHEY and CDR2 SMNVEV (reference sequence). This CDR3 region has 15 residues.

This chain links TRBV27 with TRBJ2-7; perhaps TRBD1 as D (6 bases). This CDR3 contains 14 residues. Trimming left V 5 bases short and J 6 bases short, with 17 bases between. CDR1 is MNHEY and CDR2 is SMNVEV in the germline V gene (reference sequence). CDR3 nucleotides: TGTGCCAGCAGTCTAACCTACAGGGAATCCGAGCAGTACTTC. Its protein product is CASSLTYRESEQYF.

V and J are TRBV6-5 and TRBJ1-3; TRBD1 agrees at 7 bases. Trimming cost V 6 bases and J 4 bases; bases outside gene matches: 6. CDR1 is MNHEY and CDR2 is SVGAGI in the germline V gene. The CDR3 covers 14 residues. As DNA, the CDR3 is TGTGCCAGCAGCAGGGACAGTTCCGGAAACACCATATATTTT. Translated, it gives CASSRDSSGNTIYF.

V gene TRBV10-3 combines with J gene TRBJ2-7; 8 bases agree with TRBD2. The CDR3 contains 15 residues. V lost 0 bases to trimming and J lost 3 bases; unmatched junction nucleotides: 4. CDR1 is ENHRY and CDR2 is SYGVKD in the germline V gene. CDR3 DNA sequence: TGTGCCATCAGTGAGTCGTATGGGACTAGCTACGAGCAGTACTTC. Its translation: CAISESYGTSYEQYF.

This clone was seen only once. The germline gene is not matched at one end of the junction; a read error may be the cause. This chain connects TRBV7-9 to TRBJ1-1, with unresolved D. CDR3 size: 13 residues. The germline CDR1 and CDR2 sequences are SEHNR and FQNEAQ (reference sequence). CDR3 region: CSSPSPGSTEAFF. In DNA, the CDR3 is TGTTCCAGCCCTTCCCCAGGAAGCACTGAAGCTTTCTTT.

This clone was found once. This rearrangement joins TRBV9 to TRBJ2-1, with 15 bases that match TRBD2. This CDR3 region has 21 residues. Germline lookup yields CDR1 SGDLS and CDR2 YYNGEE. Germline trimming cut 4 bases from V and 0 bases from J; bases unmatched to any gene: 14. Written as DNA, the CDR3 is TGTGCCAGCAGCCCCCGACTCCCGGGACTAGCGGGGGGAACCTCCTACAATGAGCAGTTCTTC. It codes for CASSPRLPGLAGGTSYNEQFF.

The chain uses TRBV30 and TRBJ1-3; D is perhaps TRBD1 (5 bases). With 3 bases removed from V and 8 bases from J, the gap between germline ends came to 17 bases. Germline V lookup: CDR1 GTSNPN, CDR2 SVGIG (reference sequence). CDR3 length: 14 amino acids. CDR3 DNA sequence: TGTGCCTGGAGGACGGGACTCGGGGGGGACACCATATATTTT. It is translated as CAWRTGLGGDTIYF.

The CDR3 region is CSAQSLGTQYF. The CDR3 nucleotides are TGCAGTGCCCAATCACTTGGTACGCAGTATTTT. The chain couples TRBV20-1 to TRBJ2-3; no clear D gene. Trimming removed 6 bases at V and 8 bases at J, with 12 bases between. The CDR3 has 11 amino acids. In germline, CDR1 is DFQATT, CDR2 SNEGSKA (reference sequence).

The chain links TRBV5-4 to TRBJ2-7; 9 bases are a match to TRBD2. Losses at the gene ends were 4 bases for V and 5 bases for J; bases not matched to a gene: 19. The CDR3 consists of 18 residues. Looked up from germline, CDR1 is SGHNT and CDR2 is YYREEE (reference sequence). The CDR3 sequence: CASSPGPSGNPSFDEQYF. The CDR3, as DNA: TGTGCCAGCAGCCCGGGGCCTAGCGGGAACCCCAGCTTCGACGAGCAGTACTTC. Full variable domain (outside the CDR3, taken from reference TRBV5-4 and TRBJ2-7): ETGVTQSPTHLIKTRGQQVTLRCSSQSGHNTVSWYQQALGQGPQFIFQYYREEENGRGNFPPRFSGLQFPNYSSELNVNALELDDSALYLCASSPGPSGNPSFDEQYFGPGTRLTVT.

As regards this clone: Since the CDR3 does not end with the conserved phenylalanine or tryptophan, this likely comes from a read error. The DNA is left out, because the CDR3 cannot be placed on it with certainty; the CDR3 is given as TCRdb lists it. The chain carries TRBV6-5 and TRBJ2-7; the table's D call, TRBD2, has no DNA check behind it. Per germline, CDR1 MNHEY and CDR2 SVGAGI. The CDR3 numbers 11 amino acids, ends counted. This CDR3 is CASSWTSGLVI.